This T cell receptor beta chain was captured by sequencing in a study of T-cell memory formation after mild COVID-19. Study context: Most TCR clusters belonged to a single donor. The study, taken as a whole, reports: Pre-infection memory carried some responding clones, suggesting that cross-reactive memory joined.

TCRdb re-derived calls from the 5' RACE reads in MiXCR, one entry per CDR3 protein. The table has around 390,000 distinct CDR3 sequences, about 15% seen once. Notes on this clonotype: Its antigen is unknown.

The germline gives CDR1 SGHTA, CDR2 FQGTGA. Trimming took off 5 bases at V and 5 bases at J, with 13 bases between the two ends. This CDR3 has 13 amino acids. Sequencing used PBMCs or a T cell subset sorted from them (not recorded which). The rearrangement joins TRBV7-3 to TRBJ2-7; D is undetermined. This receptor was identified in a man younger than 35 who had mild COVID-19 (a few samples of this study predate the infection). Cell type and time point are not known. CDR3 residues: CASSPRVRHEQYF. The CDR3 DNA is TGTGCCAGCAGCCCAAGGGTCCGCCACGAGCAGTACTTC.